This TCR beta chain was sequenced in a study of T-cell memory formation after mild COVID-19. General observations from the study: The pre-infection memory compartment contained some responding clones, suggesting cross-reactive memory joined. Unconfirmed was the SARS-CoV-2 specificity of second-wave clones that peaked on day 37.

5'RACE primed at constant segments yielded TCR alpha and TCR beta cDNA libraries bearing sample barcodes and UMIs. TCRdb independently ran MiXCR on the 5' RACE reads; one entry per CDR3 protein. The sample carries about 450,000 distinct CDR3 sequences, around 22% recorded once. V gave up 2 bases and J gave up 8 bases, with 13 bases separating them. The CDR3 is 14 amino acids. This clonotype appeared a few times. Its antigen is still unknown. This rearrangement joins TRBV12-3 or TRBV12-4 to TRBJ2-4; D might be TRBD2 (5 bases). The TCR was taken from an adult woman who had mild COVID-19 (a few samples of this study predate the infection). Cell type and time point are not known. The specimen sequenced was PBMCs or a T cell subset sorted from them (not recorded which). CDR3 residues: CASSLSQTRDIQYF. The CDR3 DNA follows: TGTGCCAGCAGTTTAAGCCAGACGCGGGACATTCAGTACTTC.